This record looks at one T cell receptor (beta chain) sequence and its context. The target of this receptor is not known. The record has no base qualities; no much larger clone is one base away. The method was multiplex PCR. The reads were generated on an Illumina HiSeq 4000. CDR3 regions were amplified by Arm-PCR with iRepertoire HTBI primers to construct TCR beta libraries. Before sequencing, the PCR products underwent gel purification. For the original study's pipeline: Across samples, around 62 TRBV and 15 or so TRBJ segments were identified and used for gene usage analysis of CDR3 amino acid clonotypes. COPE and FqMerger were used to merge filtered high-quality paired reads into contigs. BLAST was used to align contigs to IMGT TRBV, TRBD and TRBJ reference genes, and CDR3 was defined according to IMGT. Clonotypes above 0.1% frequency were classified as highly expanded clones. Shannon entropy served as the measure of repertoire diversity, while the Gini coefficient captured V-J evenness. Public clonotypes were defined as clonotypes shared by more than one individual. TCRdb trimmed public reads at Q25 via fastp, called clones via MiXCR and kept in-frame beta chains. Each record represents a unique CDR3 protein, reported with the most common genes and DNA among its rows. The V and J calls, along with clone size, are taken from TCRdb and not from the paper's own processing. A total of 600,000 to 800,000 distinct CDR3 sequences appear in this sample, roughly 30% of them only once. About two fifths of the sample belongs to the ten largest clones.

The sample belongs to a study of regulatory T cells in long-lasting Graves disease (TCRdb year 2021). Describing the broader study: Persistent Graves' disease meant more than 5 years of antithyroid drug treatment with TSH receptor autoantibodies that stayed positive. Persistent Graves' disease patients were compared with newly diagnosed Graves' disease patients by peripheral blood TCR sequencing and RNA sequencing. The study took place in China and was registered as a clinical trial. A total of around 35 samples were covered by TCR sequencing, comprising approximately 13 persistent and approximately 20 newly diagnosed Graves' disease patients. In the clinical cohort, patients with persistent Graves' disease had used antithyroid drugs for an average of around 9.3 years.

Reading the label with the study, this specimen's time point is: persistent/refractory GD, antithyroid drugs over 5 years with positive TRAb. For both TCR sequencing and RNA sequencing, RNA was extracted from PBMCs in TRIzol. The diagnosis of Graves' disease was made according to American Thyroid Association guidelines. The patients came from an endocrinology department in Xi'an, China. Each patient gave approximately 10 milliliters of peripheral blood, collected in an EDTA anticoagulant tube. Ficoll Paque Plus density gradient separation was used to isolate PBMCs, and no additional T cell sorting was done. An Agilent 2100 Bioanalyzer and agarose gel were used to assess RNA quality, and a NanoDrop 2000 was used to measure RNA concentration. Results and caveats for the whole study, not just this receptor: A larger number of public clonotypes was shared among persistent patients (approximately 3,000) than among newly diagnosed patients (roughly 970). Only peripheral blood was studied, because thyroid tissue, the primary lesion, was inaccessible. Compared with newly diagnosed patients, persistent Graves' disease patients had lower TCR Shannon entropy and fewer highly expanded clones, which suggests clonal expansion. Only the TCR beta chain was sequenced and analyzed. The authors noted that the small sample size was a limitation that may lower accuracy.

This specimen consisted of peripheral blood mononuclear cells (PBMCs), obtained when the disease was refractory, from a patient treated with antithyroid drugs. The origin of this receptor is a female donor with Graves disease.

The CDR3 reads as follows: CASSSTSAYEQYF. The nucleotides are TGTGCCAGCAGCTCGACTAGTGCCTACGAGCAGTACTTC. The chain employs TRBV5-5 and TRBJ2-7; the best D guess is TRBD2, with 6 bases matching. As encoded in the germline V gene (reference sequence), CDR1 is SGHKS while CDR2 is YYEKEE. V lost 3 bases and J lost 2 bases; the stretch between them is 9 bases long. From cysteine to phenylalanine, the CDR3 is 13 amino acids long. Only the CDR3 portion is preserved as DNA: 39 bases, with reading frame beginning at the first base.